By share, the clone carrying this TCR beta chain ranks as large. Its antigen is still unknown. The data are from a study of early T cells in non-severe SARS-CoV-2 infection. Study-wide background: Chains stayed unpaired after sequencing of bulk RNA from unsorted whole blood. Notes on the study in general: In VDJdb matching, anti-spike CD8 responses were favored while private and CD4 specificities went missing.

Germline CDR1 reads SGHRS; CDR2 reads YFSETQ. Trimming removed 0 bases from V and 7 bases from J, with 10 bases in between. The CDR3 extends over 13 amino acids. Unique molecular identifiers (one per individual cDNA molecule) were attached. Via MiXCR, TCRdb re-called the 5' RACE reads, giving one row per CDR3 protein. The sample has some 38,000 distinct CDR3 sequences; 5.3% are singletons. Sequenced: whole blood. The chain uses TRBV5-1 and TRBJ2-5; a weak D match, TRBD1 (5 bases). This receptor was obtained from an adult who was a healthcare worker with PCR-confirmed SARS-CoV-2 infection or an uninfected control (not recorded which). CDR3 loop: CASSLGQYGTQYF. CDR3 coding DNA: TGCGCCAGCAGCTTGGGACAGTATGGGACCCAGTACTTC.